The 15 T cell receptor beta chains in this list originate from one sample, sequenced in a study of T cells in women clearing cervical HPV infection. Method: immunoSEQ multiplex PCR; TCRdb's copy keeps in-frame clones and lacks some. The data show about 28,000 clones, and the top ten clones hold 15% to 20%. Sequenced: blood buffy coat. The receptors shown here come from a woman between 18 and 70 years old with a cervical HPV16 infection that either progressed to CIN3+ or cleared (not recorded which).

About this clone: The read ends 3 residues early relative to the CDR3; the germline J gene fills the gap. The V gene is TRBV7-2, the J gene TRBJ2-7; 11 bases fit TRBD2. This CDR3 is 14 amino acids long. Germline lookup yields CDR1 SGHTA and CDR2 FQGNSA. The trim removed 5 bases at V and 6 bases at J, leaving 6 bases unmatched. The sequenced part of the CDR3 DNA is TGTGCCAGCAGCCGTAGCGGGGGGGCCACCGAG. Its protein product is CASSRSGGATE. The complete CDR3 sequence is CASSRSGGATEQYF.

Worth noting for this clone: The read gets to within 3 residues of the CDR3 end, and the germline J gene fills in the rest. V is TRBV7-8 and J is TRBJ1-6; D is unresolved. CDR3 length equals 15 residues. CDR1 and CDR2 from the germline V gene are SGHVS and FQNEAQ. V lost 1 base and J 8 bases, leaving 12 bases between the germline ends. CDR3 sequence: CASSLVLPGDSPLHF. CDR3 bases read: TGTGCCAGCAGCTTAGTGCTCCCAGGTGATTCACCC.

In regard to this clone: The junction shows a germline mismatch at one end, possibly a read error. The CDR3 end falls 3 residues outside the read, so it is completed with the germline J gene. This rearrangement joins TRBV7-7 to TRBJ2-3, with TRBD1 as a possible D gene (6 bases). The length of the CDR3 is 15 residues. Germline V gene sequence: CDR1 SSHAT, CDR2 FNYEAQ (reference sequence). The DNA read from the CDR3 is TGTGCTAGCAGCTTGGGACAACACGGCACAGATACG. It is translated as CASSLGQHGTDT. The complete CDR3 protein is CASSLGQHGTDTQYF.

Note on this clone: Read coverage stops 3 residues before the CDR3 terminus; the germline J gene supplies the remainder. The chain has TRBV20-1 and TRBJ2-5; 11 bases are shared with TRBD2. Germline-derived CDR1 and CDR2 are DFQATT and SNEGSKA (reference sequence). The CDR3 is 13 residues long. CDR3 sequence reads: CSAETSGTDTQYF. CDR3 DNA, as far as it was read: TGCAGTGCTGAGACTAGCGGGACAGATACC.

CDR3 DNA, as far as it was read: TGTGCCAGCAGTTTACGGGGCGGGGGCTTAACAGATACG. This sequence encodes CASSLRGGGLTDT. In full, the CDR3 is CASSLRGGGLTDTQYF. The chain combines TRBV12-3 or TRBV12-4 with TRBJ2-3; possibly TRBD2 for D (7 bases). The CDR3 goes on 3 residues after the read ends, and that part is filled in from the germline J gene. CDR3 length equals 16 residues. V shed 2 bases and J shed 3 bases, with 15 bases lying between them.

Points on this clone: Read sequence stops 3 residues before the CDR3 end, and the germline J gene provides the missing end. This sequence joins TRBV20-1 and TRBJ1-5, with 7 positions matching TRBD1. Germline V gene lookup returns CDR1 DFQATT and CDR2 SNEGSKA (reference sequence). This CDR3 spans 13 amino acids. V was clipped by 2 bases and J by 2 bases; unmatched bases: 0. CDR3 protein: CSARQGGNQPQHF. The CDR3 bases that were read are TGCAGTGCTAGACAGGGGGGCAATCAGCCC.

With regard to this clone: From the germline J gene comes the end of the CDR3, since the read stops 3 residues before it. The J gene is TRBJ2-5, the V gene TRBV6-1; 11 bases match TRBD2. The CDR3 loop spans 14 amino acids. From germline, CDR1 is MNHNS and CDR2 SASEGT. Trimming removed 4 bases from V and 5 bases from J; junction bases left unmatched: 3. The DNA read from the CDR3 is TGTGCCAGCAGTGTACTAGCGGGAGTGGAGACC. It specifies CASSVLAGVET. The complete CDR3 sequence is CASSVLAGVETQYF.

Remarks on this clone: The read comes to an end 3 residues before the CDR3 does, leaving the germline J gene to fill in the end. The rearrangement joins TRBV10-1 to TRBJ1-1; weak D call: TRBD1 (6 bases). The germline V gene has CDR1 WNHNN and CDR2 SYGVQD (reference sequence). This CDR3 spans 14 amino acids. V was pared by 5 bases and J by 3 bases, with 13 bases between. The CDR3 spells CASSSEQGDTEAFF. Partial CDR3 DNA: TGCGCCAGCAGTTCAGAACAGGGCGACACTGAA.

CDR3 loop: CASSPSSTDTYTF. CDR3 DNA, as far as it was read: TGTGCCAGCTCGCCTTCTAGCACAGATACC. This chain joins TRBV18 and TRBJ1-2; D ambiguous. The CDR3 end falls 3 residues outside the read, so it is completed with the germline J gene. Germline CDR1 KGHSH, CDR2 LQKENI. The CDR3 length is 13 residues.

Comment on this clone: The read halts 3 residues ahead of the CDR3 end, with the missing end drawn from the germline J gene. The chain couples TRBV18 to TRBJ2-1; 11 bases fit TRBD2. Trimming cost V 0 bases and J 9 bases; bases outside gene matches: 16. This CDR3 spans 19 amino acids. Germline CDR1 and CDR2: KGHSH and LQKENI. The DNA read from the CDR3 is TGTGCCAGCTCACCACCGACGACTAGCGGGATAAAGTCACTTGGTGAG. It is translated as CASSPPTTSGIKSLGE. In full, the CDR3 reads CASSPPTTSGIKSLGEQFF.

Comment on this clone: The read is 3 residues too short to cover the CDR3 end, so that end is filled in from the germline J gene. The chain carries TRBV24-1 and TRBJ2-1; 9 positions match TRBD1. CDR3 length: 16 residues. Germline CDR1 reads KGHDR; CDR2 reads SFDVKD. Losses at the gene ends were 0 bases for V and 2 bases for J; bases not matched to a gene: 1. Here the CDR3 reads CATSDLGDRAYNEQFF. The CDR3 DNA, read in part, is TGTGCCACCAGTGATTTGGGGGACAGGGCCTACAATGAG.

A remark on this clone: The read comes to an end 3 residues before the CDR3 does, leaving the germline J gene to fill in the end. The V call is TRBV30, the J call TRBJ1-3; D gene unclear. The CDR3 runs 14 residues. The V gene's germline CDR1 is GTSNPN and CDR2 SVGIG (reference sequence). Deletions cut 2 bases from V and 0 bases from J, with 8 bases between. The CDR3 loop reads CAWSRSYSGNTIYF. The sequenced part of the CDR3 DNA is TGTGCCTGGAGTCGGTCGTACTCTGGAAACACC.

Worth noting for this clone: Sequencing ends 3 residues short of the CDR3 end; the germline J gene provides the rest. The chain uses TRBV7-9 and TRBJ2-3, with D possibly being TRBD1 (5 bases). Looked up from germline, CDR1 is SEHNR and CDR2 is FQNEAQ (reference sequence). This CDR3 contains 14 residues. The CDR3: CASSRDSLYQPQYF. The DNA read from the CDR3 is TGTGCCAGCAGCCGTGACAGCCTTTATCAGCCG.

In the case of this clone: The read is 3 residues too short to cover the CDR3 end, so that end is filled in from the germline J gene. The rearrangement links TRBV12-3 or TRBV12-4 to TRBJ2-5; 7 bases are a match to TRBD1. This CDR3 region has 15 residues. V trimming: 6 bases; J trimming: 4 bases; junction bases outside the gene matches: 11. CDR3 DNA (partial): TGTGCCAGCAGACCGCGACAGGGTATCGGAGAGACC. Its translation: CASRPRQGIGET. The entire CDR3 protein is CASRPRQGIGETQYF.

As to this clone: The read comes to an end 3 residues before the CDR3 does, leaving the germline J gene to fill in the end. V is TRBV2 and J is TRBJ2-3; D gene ambiguous. CDR3 size: 14 residues. From germline, CDR1 is SNHLY and CDR2 FYNNEI. V lost 2 bases and J 1 base, leaving 7 bases between the germline ends. Incomplete CDR3 DNA: TGTGCCAGCAGTGAACTTCGGGGCACAGATACG. It is translated as CASSELRGTDT. The full CDR3 is CASSELRGTDTQYF.